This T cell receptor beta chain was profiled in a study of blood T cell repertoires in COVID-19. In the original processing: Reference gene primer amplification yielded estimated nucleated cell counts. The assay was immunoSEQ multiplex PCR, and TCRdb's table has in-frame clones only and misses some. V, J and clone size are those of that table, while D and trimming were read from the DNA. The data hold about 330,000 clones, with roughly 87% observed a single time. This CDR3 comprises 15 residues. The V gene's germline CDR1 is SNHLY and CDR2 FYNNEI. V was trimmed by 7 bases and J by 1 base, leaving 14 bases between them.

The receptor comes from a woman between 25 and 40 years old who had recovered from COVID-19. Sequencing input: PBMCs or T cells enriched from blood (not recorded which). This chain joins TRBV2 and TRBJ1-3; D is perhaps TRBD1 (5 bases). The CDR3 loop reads CASTLAGFSGNTIYF. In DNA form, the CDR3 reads TGTGCCAGCACACTTGCAGGGTTTTCTGGAAACACCATATATTTT. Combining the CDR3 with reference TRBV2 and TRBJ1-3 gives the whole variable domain EPEVTQTPSHQVTQMGQEVILRCVPISNHLYFYWYRQILGQKVEFLVSFYNNEISEKSEIFDDQFSVERPDGSNFTLKIRSTKLEDSAMYFCASTLAGFSGNTIYFGEGSWLTVV.